This TCR beta chain was observed in a study of blood T cell repertoires in COVID-19. Study-wide context: There were acute and convalescent COVID-19 samples, and they came from the United States, Italy and Spain. T cells, B-cell-depleted T cells, or PBMCs supplied cDNA or gDNA.

Per the germline V gene, CDR1 is WNHNN and CDR2 is SYGVQD (reference sequence). CDR3 length equals 16 residues. The J segment lost 6 bases and the V segment lost 2 bases, leaving 4 bases of the junction unmatched. Per the study methods: By means of reference gene primer amplification, nucleated cell counts were estimated. Clones were sequenced by immunoSEQ multiplex PCR, and TCRdb holds only the in-frame ones, with some missing. V and J calls and clone size follow that table, whereas D and trimming were derived from the DNA. The sample lists around 230,000 clones, about 84% occurring once. The chain is built from TRBV10-1 and TRBJ2-1; 13 positions match TRBD2. The receptor's source is a woman aged 80 or over with acute or convalescent COVID-19. Sequences were obtained from peripheral blood. The CDR3 loop is CASSEGLAGARNEQFF. CDR3 DNA sequence: TGCGCCAGCAGTGAGGGACTAGCGGGAGCGCGCAATGAGCAGTTCTTC.